This TCR beta chain came from a study of blood T cells in healthy people across ages. At the level of the study: In model experiments, template switching was able to capture about one barcoded beta molecule for every two T cells that were present.

Study-level findings and limits: The study lacked donor CMV status, which possibly confounded expanded clonotype changes.

A second 7 to 11 cycle PCR used barcoded and J-beta primers. Each of the samples gave a minimum of 2.5 million paired-end reads that contained CDR3. TCRdb fed the 5' RACE reads into MiXCR, producing one record per CDR3 protein. The sample yields about 1.6 million distinct CDR3 sequences, almost 35% seen once. Comments on this clonotype: Its specificity is not known. At one end the junction does not follow the germline gene, possibly because of a read error.

CDR1 and CDR2 from the germline V gene are SGHRS and YFSETQ. The CDR3 contains 15 residues. Total RNA, at least 5.5 micrograms per sample, came from PBMCs. The sample taken for sequencing was blood. The TCR sequence derives from a woman aged 30 to 39 in good health. The V gene is TRBV5-1, the J gene TRBJ2-3; the D gene could be TRBD1 or TRBD2 (6 bases each). In nucleotides, the CDR3 is TGCGCCAGCAGTCGGGGGACATCTAGCACAGATAGGCAGTATTTT. It specifies CASSRGTSSTDRQYF.